This T cell receptor beta chain originates from a study of T cells in Graves' hyperthyroidism and ophthalmopathy. Study-wide background: The initial diagnosis was the point when peripheral blood was collected, ahead of any treatment.

Unmatched junction bases numbered 7, after V lost 4 bases and J lost 6 bases. CDR1 SGHNT and CDR2 YYREEE come from the germline V gene (reference sequence). The CDR3 runs to 15 residues. Researchers took RNA transcripts and amplified the TCR beta CDR3 regions from them. A set of HTBI primers served as the primers for a first-round RT-PCR of the TCR CDR3. TCRdb re-called the multiplex PCR reads through MiXCR, storing one row per CDR3 protein. In the table there are tens of thousands of distinct CDR3 sequences, less than 60% of which are singletons. This clonotype occurred many times. Its antigen is undetermined. General study points: Expanded thyroid clonotypes (above 0.001) were mostly also found in blood.

For the diagnoses, clinical symptoms, serum thyroxine and TRAb, thyroid ultrasound and orbital computed tomography were used. A 10 ml volume of fresh peripheral blood provided the PBMCs. The clonotype comes from a woman between 50 and 59 years old with Graves' ophthalmopathy. The sequenced sample was blood. The J gene is TRBJ2-1, the V gene TRBV5-4; TRBD2 matches 10 bases. For the CDR3, the DNA is TGTGCCAGCAGCCCAAGGGCTAGCGGGGGCAATGAGCAGTTCTTC. Amino acids: CASSPRASGGNEQFF. Based on the CDR3 plus reference TRBV5-4 and TRBJ2-1, the full variable domain is ETGVTQSPTHLIKTRGQQVTLRCSSQSGHNTVSWYQQALGQGPQFIFQYYREEENGRGNFPPRFSGLQFPNYSSELNVNALELDDSALYLCASSPRASGGNEQFFGPGTRLTVL.